This TCR beta chain comes out of a study of graft-versus-host responses after intestinal transplantation. The wider study: Every transplant recipient was induced with anti-thymocyte globulin, then maintained on tacrolimus and steroids for 2 to 4 years.

Study conclusions and caveats: In patients with graft-donor T cell macrochimerism, allograft graft-versus-host to host-versus-graft clonal ratios were high. Early after transplant, HvG clones declined as circulating GvH clones peaked. GvH clones surfaced in recipient marrow, some emerging earlier in ileum or blood.

TCRdb keeps only in-frame clones here, not all; method: immunoSEQ multiplex PCR. This sample has 55,000 to 75,000 clones, with about 80% found just once. The CDR3 sequence is 13 residues long. In germline, CDR1 is WNHNN, CDR2 SYGVQD (reference sequence). Unmatched junction bases numbered 4, after V lost 7 bases and J lost 2 bases. In the case of this clone: What it binds is not known.

The chain uses TRBV10-1 and TRBJ2-7; 8 nucleotides line up with TRBD2. The sequences come from unstimulated CD4+ T cells sorted from spleen or lymph node cells, collected before transplant. This clonotype was obtained from a human donor who was the organ donor for an intestinal transplant. Here the CDR3 reads CASISGSPYEQYV. In DNA, the CDR3 is TGCGCCAGCATCAGCGGGAGTCCCTACGAGCAGTACGTC.